A single sample gave rise to the 25 T cell receptor beta chains below, sequenced in a study of HIV-infected children after antiretroviral therapy interruption (dated by TCRdb to 2018 to 2020). This specimen's treatment or condition label, interpreted: PENTA 11 planned treatment interruption arm or continuous ART arm. Library preparation employed 3' RACE. Sequenced using an Illumina MiSeq. To correct PCR amplification bias, TCR libraries were generated from RNA with a 3' RACE protocol that used unique molecular identifiers. The public reads were reanalyzed by TCRdb: fastp trimming at Q25, MiXCR alignment, in-frame beta chains only. Each CDR3 protein gets just one entry, which takes the most common genes and DNA from the rows behind it. The sample profile shows more than 75,000 distinct CDR3 sequences; about 7.2% of them were found once. About 1.1% of the sample is held by the ten biggest clonotypes.

This sample comprised CD45RA+ CD4+ T cells from PBMCs, pooled from several time points, obtained from a donor given antiretroviral therapy, either interrupted or continuous. This sample's cell subset or site label indicates: naive CD4+ CD45RA+ CD45RO- T cells. The receptors stem from a pool of human donors with HIV.

This clonotype was seen many times. The CDR3 reads CASSLVAGGEQFF. CDR3 coding DNA: TGTGCCAGCAGCTTAGTAGCGGGGGGGGAGCAGTTCTTC. The rearrangement uses TRBV11-3 and TRBJ2-1; TRBD2 matches 11 bases. This CDR3 region has 13 residues. The germline gives CDR1 SGHNT, CDR2 YENEEA. After removal of 1 base from V and 10 bases from J, the junction contained 0 bases not matched to a gene. The entire variable domain, with the rest obtained from reference TRBV11-3 and TRBJ2-1, is as follows: EAGVVQSPRYKIIEKKQPVAFWCNPISGHNTLYWYLQNLGQGPELLIRYENEEAVDDSQLPKDRFSAERLKGVDSTLKIQPAELGDSAVYLCASSLVAGGEQFFGPGTRLTVL.

The rearrangement uses TRBV19 and TRBJ1-5; unclear D gene. The ends were cut back, 4 bases at V and 3 bases at J, with 13 bases in the middle. There are 15 residues in the CDR3. The V gene's germline CDR1 is LNHDA and CDR2 SQIVND (reference sequence). The CDR3 here is CASSKVTAPNQPQHF. CDR3 sequence (DNA): TGTGCCAGTAGTAAGGTCACAGCTCCCAATCAGCCCCAGCATTTT. The variable domain in full, with the rest retrieved from reference TRBV19 and TRBJ1-5, is DGGITQSPKYLFRKEGQNVTLSCEQNLNHDAMYWYRQDPGQGLRLIYYSQIVNDFQKGDIAEGYSVSREKKESFPLTVTSAQKNPTAFYLCASSKVTAPNQPQHFGDGTRLSIL.

This clonotype was seen many times. J is TRBJ2-7 and V is TRBV29-1; D may be TRBD1 (6 bases). CDR3 size: 15 residues. Germline CDR1 SQVTM, CDR2 ANQGSEA. V was shortened by 5 bases and J by 3 bases, with 20 bases between the two germline ends. CDR3 DNA: TGCAGCGTTACCCTTCACCGGGACACGAACTACGAGCAGTACTTC. It yields the protein CSVTLHRDTNYEQYF.

At least ten counts were recorded for this clonotype. The rearrangement links TRBV12-3 or TRBV12-4 to TRBJ2-2; 8 nucleotides agree with TRBD2. V shed 5 bases, J shed 4 bases, and the junction held 9 bases outside the gene matches. The CDR3 is made up of 16 amino acids. The CDR3 sequence: CASSLPGGASTGELFF. The CDR3 DNA reads as TGTGCCAGCAGTCTCCCCGGGGGGGCCAGCACCGGGGAGCTGTTTTTT.

Ten or more counts support this clonotype. The chain recombines TRBV20-1 with TRBJ2-7; D is undetermined. Germline values: CDR1 DFQATT, CDR2 SNEGSKA (reference sequence). The V gene lost 0 bases and the J gene lost 2 bases, with 8 bases spanning the gap. This CDR3 has 13 residues. This CDR3 reads CSARDVQPYEQYF. Here the CDR3 DNA reads TGCAGTGCTAGAGATGTGCAACCCTACGAGCAGTACTTC.

This clonotype was observed at least ten times. This chain uses TRBV11-2 with TRBJ2-4, with D tentatively TRBD2 (6 bases). The CDR3 totals 13 residues. Germline V gene sequence: CDR1 SGHAT, CDR2 FQNNGV. V was cut by 4 bases and J by 5 bases, with 9 bases left in between. This chain's CDR3 is CASSSGDQNIQYF. The DNA for the CDR3 is TGTGCCAGCAGCTCGGGGGATCAAAACATTCAGTACTTC.

The rearrangement uses TRBV6-1 and TRBJ2-1; the match to TRBD2 covers 10 bases. This CDR3 has 17 amino acids. V shed 4 bases and J 1 base; nucleotides not matched to a gene: 7. The germline CDR1 and CDR2 sequences are MNHNS and SASEGT. The CDR3 sequence: CASSGYTSGVSYNEQFF. CDR3 DNA sequence: TGTGCCAGCAGTGGATATACTAGCGGGGTTTCCTACAATGAGCAGTTCTTC.

There are many counts of this clonotype. The chain couples TRBV2 to TRBJ2-7, with TRBD1 identical over 7 bases. Germline CDR1 SNHLY, CDR2 FYNNEI. J gave up 6 bases and V 6 bases, and 5 bases lay outside the gene matches. The CDR3 is 12 residues long. This CDR3 is CASRIAGGEQYF. Written as DNA, the CDR3 is TGTGCCAGCAGAATAGCAGGGGGCGAGCAGTACTTC.

The sample holds many counts of this clonotype. This chain uses TRBV20-1 with TRBJ2-7; 8 nucleotides line up with TRBD1. Germline assignment: CDR1 DFQATT and CDR2 SNEGSKA (reference sequence). V was pared by 0 bases and J by 0 bases, with 7 bases of the junction left unmatched. There are 16 residues in the CDR3. DNA for the CDR3: TGCAGTGCTAGAGACACAGGGGGACCGCACTCCTACGAGCAGTACTTC. This codes for CSARDTGGPHSYEQYF.

This clonotype was recorded many times. This chain uses TRBV29-1 with TRBJ2-1, with D tentatively TRBD2 (5 bases). The CDR3 sequence is 14 residues long. CDR1 is SQVTM, CDR2 ANQGSEA, per germline. Between the trimmed V and J ends, which lost 8 bases and 2 bases, there was a span of 16 bases. CDR3 protein: CSLRSTNTYNEQFF. The DNA for the CDR3 is TGCAGCCTCCGTTCGACTAATACCTACAATGAGCAGTTCTTC.

In this sample, this clonotype turned up a few times. This rearrangement joins TRBV7-2 to TRBJ2-1, with no clear D. V shed 4 bases and J shed 5 bases, with 12 bases lying between them. CDR1 and CDR2 (germline): SGHTA, FQGNSA. The CDR3 is 14 amino acids. This chain's CDR3 is CASSSHDPNNEQFF. Written as DNA, the CDR3 is TGTGCCAGCAGCTCGCATGACCCCAACAATGAGCAGTTCTTC.

This clonotype was counted at least ten times. The chain couples TRBV5-1 to TRBJ2-5; D is uncertain. The length of the CDR3 is 14 residues. CDR1 and CDR2 (germline): SGHRS, YFSETQ. Trimming took off 0 bases at V and 5 bases at J, with 11 bases between the two ends. The CDR3 nucleotides read TGCGCCAGCAGCTTGGCGGCCGCTCAGGAGACCCAGTACTTC. Translated, it gives CASSLAAAQETQYF.

In this sample, this clonotype turned up many times. This sequence joins TRBV19 and TRBJ1-5; no definite D call. CDR3 size: 12 residues. V was shortened by 11 bases and J by 4 bases, with 12 bases between the two germline ends. From germline, CDR1 is LNHDA and CDR2 SQIVND (reference sequence). This CDR3 reads CAPMKENQPQHF. In nucleotides, the CDR3 is TGTGCCCCCATGAAGGAAAATCAGCCCCAGCATTTT.

A few counts support this clonotype. The chain has TRBV28 and TRBJ1-1; 7 positions agree with TRBD1. This CDR3 has 15 residues. Losses at the gene ends were 6 bases for V and 1 base for J; bases not matched to a gene: 8. Germline V CDR1 and CDR2: MDHEN, SYDVKM. The CDR3 DNA follows: TGTGCCAGCAGATCACCGACAGGGACGAACACTGAAGCTTTCTTT. Encoded protein: CASRSPTGTNTEAFF.

This clonotype was seen many times. J is TRBJ1-2 and V is TRBV29-1; 8 positions match TRBD1. Germline CDR1 and CDR2: SQVTM and ANQGSEA. V gave up 5 bases and J gave up 6 bases; unmatched junction bases: 2. The CDR3 is 11 amino acids. The CDR3 region is CSVKQGDGYTF. As DNA, the CDR3 is TGCAGCGTTAAACAGGGGGATGGCTACACCTTC.

This clonotype was picked up many times. V usage is TRBV6-6 and J usage is TRBJ2-3; unclear D gene. Germline CDR1 reads MNHNY; CDR2 reads SVGAGI (reference sequence). The CDR3 loop spans 14 amino acids. The V and J ends lost 0 bases and 0 bases respectively, with 4 bases between them. CDR3 sequence: CASSYSQSTDTQYF. CDR3 sequence (DNA): TGTGCCAGCAGTTACTCGCAGAGCACAGATACGCAGTATTTT.

This clonotype came up a few times. This chain uses TRBV7-2 with TRBJ2-4, with D tentatively TRBD2 (5 bases). CDR3 length equals 14 residues. Trimming cost V 5 bases and J 0 bases, with 8 bases left between them. Per germline, CDR1 SGHTA and CDR2 FQGNSA. The CDR3 DNA sequence: TGTGCCAGCAGCACCGGGGTAGCCAAAAACATTCAGTACTTC. It codes for CASSTGVAKNIQYF.

The chain employs TRBV23-1 and TRBJ1-4; TRBD1 is a possible D gene (5 bases). TRBV23-1 is annotated as an ORF whose role is uncertain. Trimming took 3 bases from V and 8 from J, leaving 19 bases between them. The CDR3 totals 16 residues. The CDR3 sequence: CASSHPPAGGGEKLFF. CDR3 nucleotide sequence: TGCGCCAGCAGTCACCCCCCCGCGGGGGGGGGGGAAAAACTGTTTTTT.

The table lists this clonotype with many counts. The chain recombines TRBV6-2 or TRBV6-3 with TRBJ2-1, with a possible D match to TRBD2 (5 bases). Germline loops: CDR1 MNHEY, CDR2 SVGEGT. This CDR3 is built from 17 residues. The V end was cut by 2 bases, the J end by 7 bases, with 21 bases between. CDR3 sequence: CASSYPTISSRRNEQFF. The DNA for the CDR3 is TGTGCCAGCAGTTACCCCACCATCTCAAGCAGGAGGAATGAGCAGTTCTTC.

This chain uses TRBV5-1 with TRBJ1-1; 9 nucleotides agree with TRBD1. Germline CDR1 reads SGHRS; CDR2 reads YFSETQ. After removal of 2 bases from V and 4 bases from J, the junction contained 12 bases not matched to a gene. The CDR3 extends over 17 amino acids. The CDR3 DNA sequence: TGCGCCAGCAGCTTCTCGGACAGGGGCGATGCGGGCACTGAAGCTTTCTTT. It specifies CASSFSDRGDAGTEAFF.

This chain uses TRBV5-1 with TRBJ1-6; 9 bases fit TRBD1. Germline values: CDR1 SGHRS, CDR2 YFSETQ. This CDR3 contains 14 residues. V was pared by 3 bases and J by 7 bases, with 2 bases of the junction left unmatched. The CDR3 DNA reads as TGCGCCAGCAGCTGGGGACAGGGAAATTCACCCCTCCACTTT. As protein: CASSWGQGNSPLHF.

This clonotype occurred many times. The chain is built from TRBV23-1 and TRBJ1-5; D uncertain. TRBV23-1 is noted as an ORF with a role that remains uncertain. The CDR3 length is 13 residues. V shed 4 bases and J shed 4 bases, with 8 bases lying between them. The CDR3 is CASSPGLNQPQHF. The CDR3 nucleotides read TGCGCCAGCAGTCCTGGACTAAATCAGCCCCAGCATTTT.

This clonotype was seen repeatedly, ten times or more. The CDR3 DNA sequence: TGCGCCAGCAGTCAATCGGGAGGGCGAGGCCAGTACTTC. Amino acid sequence: CASSQSGGRGQYF. J is TRBJ2-5 and V is TRBV23-1; TRBD2 matches at 7 bases. TRBV23-1 is an ORF; its function is uncertain. The trim removed 0 bases at V and 10 bases at J, leaving 5 bases unmatched. The CDR3 extends over 13 amino acids.

This clonotype has at least ten counts. V gene TRBV2 combines with J gene TRBJ1-1; 8 bases line up with TRBD1. Trimming at V came to 3 bases and at J to 1 base, leaving 1 base not matched to a gene. The germline V gene has CDR1 SNHLY and CDR2 FYNNEI. CDR3 length: 14 residues. DNA of the CDR3: TGTGCCAGCAGTGAGGACAGGGCGAACACTGAAGCTTTCTTT. It codes for CASSEDRANTEAFF.

This clonotype was seen ten or more times. V usage is TRBV28 and J usage is TRBJ2-1; a weak D match, TRBD1 (6 bases). Per the germline V gene, CDR1 is MDHEN and CDR2 is SYDVKM. V was trimmed by 3 bases and J by 3 bases, leaving 12 bases between them. The CDR3 totals 15 residues. In DNA form, the CDR3 reads TGTGCCAGCAGTTTGCCAGGGGCCCACTACAATGAGCAGTTCTTC. Residues: CASSLPGAHYNEQFF. The variable domain in full, with the rest retrieved from reference TRBV28 and TRBJ2-1, is DVKVTQSSRYLVKRTGEKVFLECVQDMDHENMFWYRQDPGLGLRLIYFSYDVKMKEKGDIPEGYSVSREKKERFSLILESASTNQTSMYLCASSLPGAHYNEQFFGPGTRLTVL.